Below are 22 T cell receptor beta chains sequenced from a single sample in a study of T cell clonality in common variable immunodeficiency. General observations from the study: Common variable immunodeficiency TCR beta sequences reportedly had fewer deletions and N-nucleotide insertions.

Their antigen targets remain unknown. The table came from immunoSEQ multiplex PCR; TCRdb's copy has only in-frame clones and leaves some out. Its listing shows 15,000 to 16,000 clones. Sequencing used peripheral blood mononuclear cells. The receptors were gathered from a human donor with common variable immunodeficiency.

Notes on this clone: The read ends 3 residues early relative to the CDR3; the germline J gene fills the gap. V gene TRBV7-9 combines with J gene TRBJ2-7, with D perhaps matching TRBD1 (5 bases). CDR3 length: 15 residues. Germline CDR1 reads SEHNR; CDR2 reads FQNEAQ (reference sequence). The V and J ends lost 11 bases and 2 bases respectively, with 22 bases between them. The CDR3 region is CAHQAVEGVTYEQYF. CDR3 DNA (partial): TGTGCCCATCAAGCCGTAGAAGGGGTAACCTACGAG.

A remark on this clone: Sequencing ends 3 residues short of the CDR3 end; the germline J gene provides the rest. The rearrangement links TRBV15 to TRBJ2-7, with D possibly called TRBD1 or TRBD2 (6 bases each). The CDR3 length is 15 residues. Germline V gene data show CDR1 as LNHNV and CDR2 as YYDKDF (reference sequence). Trimming left V 0 bases short and J 4 bases short, with 13 bases between. Partial CDR3 DNA: TGTGCCACCAGCAGAGAAAAAGGAGGGGGATACGAG. Translation: CATSREKGGGYE. The whole CDR3 region reads CATSREKGGGYEQYF.

By frequency, this clone registers medium-sized. The read falls 3 residues short of the CDR3 end, and the missing part is taken from the germline J gene. The chain uses TRBV14 and TRBJ1-6; perhaps TRBD1 as D (5 bases). The V and J ends lost 6 bases and 4 bases respectively, with 13 bases between them. Germline loops: CDR1 SGHDN, CDR2 FVKESK. There are 15 residues in the CDR3. The sequenced CDR3 bases are TGTGCCAGCAGTTACCTGGGGCCATATAATTCACCC. Protein: CASSYLGPYNSP. The entire CDR3 sequence reads CASSYLGPYNSPLHF.

With respect to this clone: At one of its ends the junction is not consistent with the germline gene, which may arise from a read error. The read falls 3 residues short of the CDR3 end, and the missing part is taken from the germline J gene. V gene TRBV7-7 combines with J gene TRBJ2-2; D may correspond to TRBD1 or TRBD2 (5 bases each). The V gene's germline CDR1 is SSHAT and CDR2 FNYEAQ (reference sequence). The CDR3 extends over 15 amino acids. The DNA read from the CDR3 is TGTGCTAGCAGCTTAGCGTTGGCAGGGCCCGGGGAG. Its protein is CASSLALAGPGE. The complete CDR3 protein is CASSLALAGPGELFF.

Of note for this clone: The CDR3 extends 3 residues past the end of the read, so its final part is completed from the germline J gene. The chain uses TRBV7-6 and TRBJ1-3, with a weak D call TRBD1 (6 bases). Trimming cost V 1 base and J 1 base, with 14 bases left between them. The CDR3 runs 17 residues. From germline, CDR1 is SGHVS and CDR2 FNYEAQ. The CDR3 protein is CASSLGTESISGNTIYF. The part of the CDR3 DNA that was read is TGTGCCAGCAGCTTAGGGACAGAAAGTATTTCTGGAAACACC.

Concerning this clone itself: The read is 3 residues too short to cover the CDR3 end, so that end is filled in from the germline J gene. The rearrangement joins TRBV5-1 to TRBJ1-2, with 8 bases aligning to TRBD1. After removal of 2 bases from V and 7 bases from J, the junction contained 7 bases not matched to a gene. In germline, CDR1 is SGHRS, CDR2 YFSETQ. The length of the CDR3 is 14 residues. CDR3 DNA (partial): TGCGCCAGCAGCTTTGGACAGGGTTTCGGTGGC. Residues: CASSFGQGFGG. The full CDR3 is CASSFGQGFGGYTF.

Of note for this clone: The read is 3 residues too short to cover the CDR3 end, so that end is filled in from the germline J gene. The V and J genes are TRBV18 and TRBJ1-5; TRBD1 aligns across 9 bases. Germline-derived CDR1 and CDR2 are KGHSH and LQKENI. The CDR3 runs 15 residues. Trimming at V came to 3 bases and at J to 4 bases, leaving 4 bases not matched to a gene. The part of the CDR3 DNA that was read is TGTGCCAGCTCACCGACAGGGGGGAGGAATCAGCCC. Translated: CASSPTGGRNQP. The full CDR3 reads CASSPTGGRNQPQHF.

On this clone: The missing CDR3 end, 3 residues past where the read stops, is filled in from the germline J gene. The chain is built from TRBV11-1 and TRBJ2-2, with 9 positions matching TRBD2. Trimming took 5 bases from V and 7 from J; bases not matched to a gene: 8. Germline CDR1 and CDR2: SGHAT and FQDESV (reference sequence). The CDR3 length is 15 residues. Partial CDR3 DNA: TGTGCCAGCAGCATTGGGACTAGCATGATCGGGGAG. It encodes CASSIGTSMIGE. The entire CDR3 protein is CASSIGTSMIGELFF.

With regard to this clone: Read data end 3 residues before the CDR3 end; the end is taken from the germline J gene. This chain joins TRBV6-1 and TRBJ2-2; D is possibly TRBD1 (6 bases). The CDR3 is made up of 17 amino acids. The germline V and J ends were trimmed by 0 bases and 6 bases, with 17 bases remaining between them. Germline values: CDR1 MNHNS, CDR2 SASEGT. The DNA read from the CDR3 is TGTGCCAGCAGTGAAGCGGGGGCACGGTTGGGGCCCGGGGAG. It translates to CASSEAGARLGPGE. The whole CDR3 protein reads CASSEAGARLGPGELFF.

This clone registers medium-sized by frequency. The read ends 3 residues before the CDR3 terminus; that terminus is restored from the germline J gene. The chain couples TRBV18 to TRBJ2-7; 7 bases agree with TRBD2. Losses at the gene ends were 3 bases for V and 3 bases for J; bases not matched to a gene: 8. The germline gives CDR1 KGHSH, CDR2 LQKENI. CDR3 length equals 15 residues. The CDR3 is CASSPLLSGNYEQYF. The CDR3 DNA, read in part, is TGTGCCAGCTCACCCCTTCTCAGCGGGAACTACGAG.

For this clone: The CDR3 end falls 3 residues outside the read, so it is completed with the germline J gene. The chain couples TRBV6-1 to TRBJ2-2, with 8 bases identical to TRBD2. The germline gives CDR1 MNHNS, CDR2 SASEGT. With 3 bases clipped from V and 9 bases from J, the junction kept 9 bases outside the gene matches. The CDR3 runs 15 residues. CDR3 DNA (partial): TGTGCCAGCAGTGAGGCGGGGGGTCGCTTCCGGGAG. Translated, it gives CASSEAGGRFRE. The whole CDR3 sequence reads CASSEAGGRFRELFF.

Note on this clone: With the read ending 3 residues before the CDR3 end, the germline J gene is used to fill in that end. The chain links TRBV5-6 to TRBJ2-7; 11 bases align to TRBD2. J was trimmed by 3 bases and V by 5 bases; bases with no gene match: 7. Germline V CDR1 and CDR2: SGHDT, YYEEEE. This CDR3 is 15 amino acids long. The sequenced CDR3 bases are TGTGCCAGCAGGGATAGCGGGAGGGCATACTACGAG. It codes for CASRDSGRAYYE. The entire CDR3 reads CASRDSGRAYYEQYF. Drawing the rest from reference TRBV5-6 and TRBJ2-7, the complete variable domain is DAGVTQSPTHLIKTRGQQVTLRCSPKSGHDTVSWYQQALGQGPQFIFQYYEEEERQRGNFPDRFSGHQFPNYSSELNVNALLLGDSALYLCASRDSGRAYYEQYFGPGTRLTVT.

Remarks on this clone: Coverage ceases 3 residues before the CDR3 finishes, and the germline J gene fills in the end. The rearrangement uses TRBV5-1 and TRBJ2-3; 12 bases are a match to TRBD2. This CDR3 comprises 18 residues. Germline CDR1 is SGHRS and CDR2 is YFSETQ. The J segment lost 0 bases and the V segment lost 4 bases, leaving 9 bases of the junction unmatched. The CDR3 DNA, read in part, is TGCGCCAGCAGCCACGGACTAGCGGGGAACCCTAGCACAGATACG. Residues: CASSHGLAGNPSTDT. The complete CDR3 protein is CASSHGLAGNPSTDTQYF.

A remark on this clone: The read terminates 3 residues before the CDR3 end, so the remaining end is supplied by the germline J gene. The genes are TRBV20-1 and TRBJ2-3; tentatively, D is TRBD1 (5 bases). V lost 7 bases to trimming and J lost 0 bases, with 11 bases between them. Germline V gene lookup returns CDR1 DFQATT and CDR2 SNEGSKA (reference sequence). CDR3 size: 13 residues. The sequenced CDR3 bases are TGCAGTGAGGGGCGGTTTAGCACAGATACG. Its translation: CSEGRFSTDT. The whole CDR3 protein is CSEGRFSTDTQYF.

This clone is called medium-sized based on its frequency. Read data end 3 residues before the CDR3 end; the end is taken from the germline J gene. This chain connects TRBV30 to TRBJ1-1; 9 nucleotides agree with TRBD1. Trimming cost V 1 base and J 4 bases; bases outside gene matches: 7. The CDR3 consists of 15 residues. Germline CDR1 and CDR2: GTSNPN and SVGIG (reference sequence). The sequenced part of the CDR3 DNA is TGTGCCTGGAGTGCCAGGGGGACAGGGAGCACTGAA. Its translation: CAWSARGTGSTE. The CDR3 reads in full as CAWSARGTGSTEAFF.

In regard to this clone: The sequence runs out 3 residues before the end of the CDR3; the remainder is reconstructed from the germline J gene. The genes are TRBV12-3 or TRBV12-4 and TRBJ2-1, with TRBD2 identical over 11 bases. Losses at the gene ends were 6 bases for V and 7 bases for J; bases not matched to a gene: 14. The CDR3 is made up of 17 amino acids. This CDR3 reads CASSPTSGGLGLNEQFF. The CDR3 bases that were read are TGTGCCAGCAGCCCCACTAGCGGGGGCCTTGGACTAAATGAG.

A remark on this clone: The DNA ends 3 residues before the CDR3 does, and the rest of the CDR3 is filled in from the germline J gene. The rearrangement links TRBV28 to TRBJ1-4; 8 positions match TRBD1. The junction had 5 bases not matched to a gene; V was cut back by 3 bases and J by 5 bases. CDR1 is MDHEN, CDR2 SYDVKM, per germline. The CDR3 totals 15 residues. CDR3 protein: CASSFYGQGNEKLFF. The DNA read from the CDR3 is TGTGCCAGCAGTTTTTACGGACAGGGAAATGAAAAA.

Worth noting for this clone: From the germline J gene comes the end of the CDR3, since the read stops 3 residues before it. This chain uses TRBV14 with TRBJ1-1; 11 bases match TRBD1. The germline V gene encodes CDR1 SGHDN and CDR2 FVKESK. The length of the CDR3 is 18 residues. The V segment lost 4 bases and the J segment 1 base; nucleotides outside the gene matches: 11. CDR3 protein: CASSPTTIGQGANTEAFF. The covered CDR3 bases are TGTGCCAGCAGCCCGACGACTATCGGACAGGGGGCGAACACTGAA.

About this clone itself: Read sequence stops 3 residues before the CDR3 end, and the germline J gene provides the missing end. The gene calls are TRBV7-3 and TRBJ1-2; 8 nucleotides agree with TRBD1. This CDR3 is built from 15 residues. The trim removed 2 bases at V and 2 bases at J, leaving 4 bases unmatched. Germline loops: CDR1 SGHTA, CDR2 FQGTGA. CDR3 amino acids: CASSLGAGGNYGYTF. The CDR3 bases that were read are TGTGCCAGCAGCTTAGGGGCAGGGGGCAACTATGGC.

As for this clone: The sequenced fragment ends 3 residues before the CDR3 boundary, so the rest is inferred from the germline J gene. The chain recombines TRBV14 with TRBJ2-1; 9 nucleotides agree with TRBD2. The CDR3 contains 16 residues. Germline V lookup: CDR1 SGHDN, CDR2 FVKESK. The trim removed 3 bases at V and 3 bases at J, leaving 6 bases unmatched. Incomplete CDR3 DNA: TGTGCCAGCAGCCACCTGGGGACTAGCCACTACAATGAG. It codes for CASSHLGTSHYNE. The whole CDR3 is CASSHLGTSHYNEQFF.

About this clone: The CDR3 is cut off 3 residues early in the read; its end comes from the germline J gene. This chain uses TRBV6-2 or TRBV6-3 with TRBJ2-2, with a weak D call TRBD1 (5 bases). Germline V gene data show CDR1 as MNHEY and CDR2 as SVGEGT. The V end was cut by 6 bases, the J end by 5 bases, with 13 bases between. The CDR3 consists of 14 residues. CDR3 residues: CASSPRRETGELFF. CDR3 bases read: TGTGCCAGCAGCCCGCGCAGGGAAACCGGGGAG.

Note on this clone: The read ends 3 residues early relative to the CDR3; the germline J gene fills the gap. The J gene is TRBJ2-3, the V gene TRBV30; 8 positions match TRBD2. Trimming cost V 0 bases and J 6 bases; bases outside gene matches: 14. CDR1 is GTSNPN, CDR2 SVGIG, per germline (reference sequence). This CDR3 has 17 amino acids. The CDR3 bases that were read are TGTGCCTGGAGTGTAATGACGCGGGGGGCGGGGAGGGATACG. This sequence encodes CAWSVMTRGAGRDT. From start to end, the CDR3 is CAWSVMTRGAGRDTQYF.